This T cell receptor beta chain is drawn from a study of T-cell reconstitution after alpha-beta-depleted transplantation in children. Study-wide results and limits: Hyperexpanded clones declined; after one year, newly produced T cells mostly supplied diversity.

The CDR3 is made up of 13 amino acids. Trimming shortened V by 5 bases and J by 6 bases, and 13 bases separated the two germline ends. Looked up from germline, CDR1 is MNHEY and CDR2 is SMNVEV (reference sequence). Preparation of the TCRbeta library used unique molecular identifiers. A single record per CDR3 protein comes from TCRdb applying MiXCR to the PCR reads. This table holds approximately 130,000 distinct CDR3 sequences, 9.5% to 10% found once. With respect to this clonotype: Its antigen is not identified.

The input for sequencing was PBMCs, mostly from graft donor cells, taken 180 days after TCRalphabeta/CD19-depleted stem cell transplant. This clonotype was obtained from a girl under two years old who had a stem cell transplant for combined immunodeficiency, so the T cells may come from the graft donor. This rearrangement joins TRBV27 to TRBJ1-2, with D unclear. The CDR3 loop is CASSPGPANGYTF. CDR3 coding DNA: TGTGCCAGCAGTCCGGGCCCTGCAAATGGCTACACCTTC.